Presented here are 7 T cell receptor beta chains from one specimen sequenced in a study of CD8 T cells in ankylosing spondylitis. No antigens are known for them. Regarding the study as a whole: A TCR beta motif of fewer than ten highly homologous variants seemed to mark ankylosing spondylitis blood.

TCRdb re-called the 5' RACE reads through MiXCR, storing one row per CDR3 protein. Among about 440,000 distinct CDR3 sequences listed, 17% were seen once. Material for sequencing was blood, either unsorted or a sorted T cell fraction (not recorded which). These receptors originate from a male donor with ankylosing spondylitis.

The CDR3 region is CSASAGQRVYNEQFF. In nucleotides, the CDR3 is TGCAGTGCTAGTGCCGGTCAGAGGGTCTACAATGAGCAGTTCTTC. This chain joins TRBV20-1 and TRBJ2-1; D might be TRBD2 (5 bases). Germline V gene lookup returns CDR1 DFQATT and CDR2 SNEGSKA (reference sequence). The CDR3 has 15 residues. The V end lost 3 bases, the J end lost 3 bases, and 15 bases lay between the germline ends.

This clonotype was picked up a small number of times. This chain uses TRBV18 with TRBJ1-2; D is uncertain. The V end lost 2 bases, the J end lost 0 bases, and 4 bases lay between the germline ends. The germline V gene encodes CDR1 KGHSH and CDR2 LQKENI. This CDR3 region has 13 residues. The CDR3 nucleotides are TGTGCCAGCTCACCAGCGACTAACTATGGCTACACCTTC. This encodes CASSPATNYGYTF.

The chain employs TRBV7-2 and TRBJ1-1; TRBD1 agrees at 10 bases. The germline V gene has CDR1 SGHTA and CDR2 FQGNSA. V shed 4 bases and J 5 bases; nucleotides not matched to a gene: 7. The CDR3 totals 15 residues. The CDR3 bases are TGTGCCAGCAGCTGGGACAGGGGCGGTGGAACTGAAGCTTTCTTT. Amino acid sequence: CASSWDRGGGTEAFF.

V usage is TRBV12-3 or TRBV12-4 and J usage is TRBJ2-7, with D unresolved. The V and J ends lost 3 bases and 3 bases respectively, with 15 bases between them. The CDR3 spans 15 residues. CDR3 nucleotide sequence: TGTGCCAGCAGTTTTATTGGGATCGGAAGCTACGAGCAGTACTTC. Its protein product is CASSFIGIGSYEQYF.

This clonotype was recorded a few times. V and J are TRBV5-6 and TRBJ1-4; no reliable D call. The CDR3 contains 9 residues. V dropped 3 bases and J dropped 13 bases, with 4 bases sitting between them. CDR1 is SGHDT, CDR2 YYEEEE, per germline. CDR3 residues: CASSSVLFF. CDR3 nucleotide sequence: TGTGCCAGCAGCTCAGTACTGTTTTTT. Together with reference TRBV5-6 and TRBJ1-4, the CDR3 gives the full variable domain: DAGVTQSPTHLIKTRGQQVTLRCSPKSGHDTVSWYQQALGQGPQFIFQYYEEEERQRGNFPDRFSGHQFPNYSSELNVNALLLGDSALYLCASSSVLFFGSGTQLSVL.

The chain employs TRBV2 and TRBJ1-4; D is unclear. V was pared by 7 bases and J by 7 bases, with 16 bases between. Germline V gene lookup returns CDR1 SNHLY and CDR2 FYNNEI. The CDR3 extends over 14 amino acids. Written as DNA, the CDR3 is TGTGCCAGCATAAAGGGATTTGTGCGTGAAAAACTGTTTTTT. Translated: CASIKGFVREKLFF.

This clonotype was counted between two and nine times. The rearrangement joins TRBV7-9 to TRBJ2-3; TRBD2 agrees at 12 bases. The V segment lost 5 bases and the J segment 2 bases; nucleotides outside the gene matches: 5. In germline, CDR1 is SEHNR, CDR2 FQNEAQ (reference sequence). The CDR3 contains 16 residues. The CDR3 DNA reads TGTGCCAGCAGCCTCACTAGCGGGGGGCCCACAGATACGCAGTATTTT. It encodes CASSLTSGGPTDTQYF.